What follows are 28 T cell receptor beta chains derived from one specimen sequenced in a study of T cell responses to AZD1222 COVID-19 vaccine. The repertoire was sequenced with immunoSEQ multiplex PCR; TCRdb's copy has only in-frame clones and lacks some. This table has tens of thousands of clones, 90% appearing once. Source: peripheral blood, taken on day 0 of AZD1222 vaccination. These TCRs come from an adult in good health.

The genes are TRBV19 and TRBJ1-6; D unresolved. The CDR3 extends over 13 amino acids. The germline CDR1 and CDR2 sequences are LNHDA and SQIVND (reference sequence). The V gene lost 7 bases and the J gene lost 8 bases, with 12 bases spanning the gap. CDR3 region: CASTSRHDSPLHF. CDR3 DNA: TGTGCCAGTACCTCCAGGCACGATTCACCCCTCCACTTT. The full variable domain, in which reference TRBV19 and TRBJ1-6 provide the parts outside the CDR3, is DGGITQSPKYLFRKEGQNVTLSCEQNLNHDAMYWYRQDPGQGLRLIYYSQIVNDFQKGDIAEGYSVSREKKESFPLTVTSAQKNPTAFYLCASTSRHDSPLHFGNGTRLTVT.

This sequence joins TRBV7-2 and TRBJ2-2; the D is unclear. V was clipped by 7 bases and J by 6 bases, with 9 bases between them. This CDR3 spans 12 amino acids. CDR1 is SGHTA, CDR2 FQGNSA, per germline. DNA for the CDR3: TGTGCCAGCACCCCAGGACCCGGGGAGCTGTTTTTT. Encoded protein: CASTPGPGELFF.

The chain is built from TRBV5-1 and TRBJ1-1; tentative D call: TRBD1 (5 bases). The germline CDR1 and CDR2 sequences are SGHRS and YFSETQ. The ends were cut back, 4 bases at V and 1 base at J, with 11 bases in the middle. The CDR3 is 14 amino acids. The CDR3 region is CASSPQGENTEAFF. CDR3 nucleotides: TGCGCCAGCAGCCCCCAGGGCGAGAACACTGAAGCTTTCTTT.

This clone was seen once. CDR3 amino acids: CASSQANRDGNEQFF. Here the CDR3 DNA reads TGTGCCAGCAGCCAGGCCAACAGGGACGGGAATGAGCAGTTCTTC. The rearrangement links TRBV3-1 (or the pseudogene TRBV3-2) to TRBJ2-1; TRBD1 is a possible D gene (6 bases). Germline V CDR1 and CDR2: LGHDT, YNNKEL (reference sequence). The CDR3 has 15 residues. With 3 bases removed from V and 7 bases from J, the gap between germline ends came to 16 bases.

This clone was seen once. This rearrangement joins TRBV6-2 or TRBV6-3 to TRBJ2-7; D not certain. The ends were cut back, 2 bases at V and 2 bases at J, with 16 bases in the middle. The CDR3 totals 16 residues. Germline V gene sequence: CDR1 MNHEY, CDR2 SVGEGT. The CDR3 region is CASSYAETRPTYEQYF. The CDR3 DNA reads TGTGCCAGCAGTTACGCCGAGACCCGACCGACCTACGAGCAGTACTTC.

The chain links TRBV4-1 to TRBJ1-2, with D possibly matching TRBD1 (5 bases). The germline V gene encodes CDR1 MGHRA and CDR2 YSYEKL. The CDR3 has 14 amino acids. With 4 bases removed from V and 2 bases from J, the gap between germline ends came to 11 bases. DNA for the CDR3: TGCGCCAGCAGCCCGACTGGGGCGAACTATGGCTACACCTTC. It encodes CASSPTGANYGYTF.

V usage is TRBV5-1 and J usage is TRBJ1-1; possibly TRBD1 for D (6 bases). The V gene lost 0 bases and the J gene lost 2 bases, with 11 bases spanning the gap. The CDR3 runs 15 residues. Looked up from germline, CDR1 is SGHRS and CDR2 is YFSETQ. The CDR3 DNA follows: TGCGCCAGCAGCTTGGTTGGGGGCGCAAACACTGAAGCTTTCTTT. Protein sequence: CASSLVGGANTEAFF.

The gene calls are TRBV9 and TRBJ2-1, with 8 bases fitting TRBD2. V shed 1 base and J 10 bases; nucleotides not matched to a gene: 10. Germline CDR1 and CDR2: SGDLS and YYNGEE. CDR3 length equals 15 residues. CDR3 region: CASSVFGPGGGEQFF. In DNA form, the CDR3 reads TGTGCCAGCAGCGTATTCGGGCCGGGAGGGGGAGAGCAGTTCTTC.

V gene TRBV5-5 combines with J gene TRBJ2-7; the match to TRBD2 covers 12 bases. CDR1 is SGHKS and CDR2 is YYEKEE in the germline V gene (reference sequence). This CDR3 contains 14 residues. V lost 4 bases and J lost 6; bases outside the gene matches: 5. The CDR3 bases are TGTGCCAGCAGCCTCCGACTAGCGGGGGTCGAGCAGTACTTC. This translates into CASSLRLAGVEQYF.

V usage is TRBV7-8 and J usage is TRBJ2-7; D unclear. Germline V CDR1 and CDR2: SGHVS, FQNEAQ. The CDR3 has 12 amino acids. Trimming left V 5 bases short and J 5 bases short, with 10 bases between. DNA for the CDR3: TGTGCCAGCAGCCCGACACTCCACGAGCAGTACTTC. It is translated as CASSPTLHEQYF. Full variable domain (missing parts from reference TRBV7-8 and TRBJ2-7): GAGVSQSPRYKVAKRGQDVALRCDPISGHVSLFWYQQALGQGPEFLTYFQNEAQLDKSGLPSDRFFAERPEGSVSTLKIQRTQQEDSAVYLCASSPTLHEQYFGPGTRLTVT.

The chain recombines TRBV6-2 or TRBV6-3 with TRBJ1-5; 8 bases are shared with TRBD1. The germline CDR1 and CDR2 sequences are MNHEY and SVGEGT. The CDR3 is 13 amino acids. The J segment lost 7 bases and the V segment lost 5 bases, leaving 4 bases of the junction unmatched. The CDR3, as DNA: TGTGCCAGCAGTCTACAGGGGGGGCAGCCCCAGCATTTT. It encodes CASSLQGGQPQHF.

J is TRBJ1-4 and V is TRBV7-2; the match to TRBD1 covers 7 bases. The germline CDR1 and CDR2 sequences are SGHTA and FQGNSA. CDR3 length: 15 amino acids. J gave up 5 bases and V 1 base, and 4 bases lay outside the gene matches. In nucleotides, the CDR3 is TGTGCCAGCAGCTTAGGGGACAGACGGAATGAAAAACTGTTTTTT. Translation gives CASSLGDRRNEKLFF.

This chain connects TRBV3-1 (or the pseudogene TRBV3-2) to TRBJ2-3; TRBD2 might be the D (7 bases). This CDR3 spans 19 amino acids. Looked up from germline, CDR1 is LGHDT and CDR2 is YNNKEL (reference sequence). V lost 4 bases, J lost 0 bases, and 23 bases lay in between. In DNA form, the CDR3 reads TGTGCCAGCAGCCCAGCTCAGAGGGGGGGCTTCTTTAGCACAGATACGCAGTATTTT. Translating gives CASSPAQRGGFFSTDTQYF.

V is TRBV7-9 and J is TRBJ1-6, with D tentatively TRBD1 (6 bases). This CDR3 has 13 amino acids. Germline V gene data show CDR1 as SEHNR and CDR2 as FQNEAQ (reference sequence). Between the trimmed V and J ends, which lost 1 base and 8 bases, there was a span of 6 bases. CDR3 sequence (DNA): TGTGCCAGCAGCTTAGAGGGGGATTCACCCCTCCACTTT. Translation: CASSLEGDSPLHF.

The CDR3 coding sequence is TGTGCCAGTAGGCCGGGACAGGGGTTCTCCTACGAGCAGTACTTC. It is translated as CASRPGQGFSYEQYF. This chain uses TRBV19 with TRBJ2-7, with 10 bases aligning to TRBD1. CDR1 is LNHDA and CDR2 is SQIVND in the germline V gene (reference sequence). Unmatched junction bases numbered 5, after V lost 6 bases and J lost 0 bases. CDR3 size: 15 residues.

The rearrangement links TRBV7-2 to TRBJ1-1; 10 bases are a match to TRBD1. With V trimmed by 4 bases and J by 5 bases, 7 bases remained unmatched. Germline CDR1 SGHTA, CDR2 FQGNSA. The CDR3 contains 15 residues. Here the CDR3 DNA reads TGTGCCAGCAGCTCCAAGGGACAGGGGTCGACTGAAGCTTTCTTT. Encoded protein: CASSSKGQGSTEAFF.

The rearrangement links TRBV6-5 to TRBJ2-5; a possible D gene is TRBD2 (7 bases). CDR1 is MNHEY, CDR2 SVGAGI, per germline. The CDR3 consists of 15 residues. V lost 5 bases, J lost 5 bases, and 18 bases lay in between. The CDR3 spells CASSRPGGRRETQYF. The CDR3 nucleotides read TGTGCCAGCAGTAGACCGGGGGGCCGGCGGGAGACCCAGTACTTC.

This chain connects TRBV24-1 to TRBJ2-5; TRBD1 is a possible D gene (6 bases). The CDR3 is 13 amino acids. In germline, CDR1 is KGHDR, CDR2 SFDVKD. Trimming left V 6 bases short and J 3 bases short, with 10 bases between. The CDR3 is CATSYREKETQYF. DNA of the CDR3: TGTGCCACCAGTTACAGGGAGAAAGAGACCCAGTACTTC.

The chain employs TRBV3-1 (or the pseudogene TRBV3-2) and TRBJ1-3; possibly TRBD1 for D (5 bases). The length of the CDR3 is 16 residues. V dropped 4 bases and J dropped 0 bases, with 13 bases sitting between them. The V gene's germline CDR1 is LGHDT and CDR2 YNNKEL (reference sequence). The CDR3 loop is CASSLRTLRSGNTIYF. The CDR3 region has the DNA TGTGCCAGCAGCCTTCGGACACTTCGCTCTGGAAACACCATATATTTT.

The rearrangement joins TRBV19 to TRBJ1-3; 8 nucleotides match TRBD1. The CDR3 is made up of 13 amino acids. V shed 5 bases and J 7 bases; nucleotides not matched to a gene: 4. Germline CDR1 reads LNHDA; CDR2 reads SQIVND (reference sequence). The CDR3 coding sequence is TGTGCCAGTAGTCTACAGGGGGTCAACACCATATATTTT. Its protein is CASSLQGVNTIYF.

V usage is TRBV27 and J usage is TRBJ1-4; D is perhaps TRBD1 (6 bases). The length of the CDR3 is 14 residues. Deletions cut 10 bases from V and 5 bases from J, with 17 bases between. CDR1 is MNHEY, CDR2 SMNVEV, per germline (reference sequence). In DNA form, the CDR3 reads TGTGCCACGGGGGCTGGAGCCCGCAATGAAAAACTGTTTTTT. This sequence encodes CATGAGARNEKLFF.

The J gene is TRBJ2-7, the V gene TRBV7-2, with a weak D call TRBD1 (6 bases). The CDR3 sequence is 14 residues long. CDR1 and CDR2 from the germline V gene are SGHTA and FQGNSA. V was cut by 5 bases and J by 2 bases, with 13 bases left in between. The CDR3 sequence: CASSRDTLTYEQYF. The CDR3 DNA is TGTGCCAGCAGCCGGGACACCCTTACCTACGAGCAGTACTTC.

In this sample, this clone is medium-sized (0.01 to 0.1%). The chain recombines TRBV6-2 or TRBV6-3 with TRBJ2-1; D perhaps matches TRBD2 (6 bases). This CDR3 has 14 amino acids. CDR1 is MNHEY and CDR2 is SVGEGT in the germline V gene. The V gene lost 6 bases and the J gene lost 6 bases, with 15 bases spanning the gap. This CDR3 reads CASSFGEDSNEQFF. CDR3 nucleotide sequence: TGTGCCAGCAGCTTTGGGGAGGATAGCAATGAGCAGTTCTTC.

J is TRBJ1-1 and V is TRBV6-5; D gene uncertain. Per germline, CDR1 MNHEY and CDR2 SVGAGI. Trimming cost V 6 bases and J 1 base, with 15 bases left between them. The CDR3 is 15 residues long. CDR3 residues: CASRKRTSKNTEAFF. CDR3 nucleotide sequence: TGTGCCAGCAGAAAAAGGACTAGCAAGAACACTGAAGCTTTCTTT.

Notes on this clone: At the DNA level, this CDR3 is encoded by other sequences in the same sample as well. The V call is TRBV6-5, the J call TRBJ2-5; D may match TRBD1 or TRBD2 (5 bases each). V was cut by 7 bases and J by 5 bases, with 11 bases left in between. This CDR3 has 12 residues. In germline, CDR1 is MNHEY, CDR2 SVGAGI. The CDR3 protein is CASNPRGETQYF. CDR3 nucleotides: TGTGCCAGCAACCCTCGGGGCGAGACCCAGTACTTC.

This clone was observed a single time. V and J are TRBV2 and TRBJ2-2; maybe TRBD1 (6 bases). CDR1 is SNHLY, CDR2 FYNNEI, per germline. Trimming took off 5 bases at V and 4 bases at J, with 11 bases between the two ends. The CDR3 covers 14 residues. The DNA for the CDR3 is TGTGCCAGCAGTTCAGGGGTCAGCACCGGGGAGCTGTTTTTT. Protein sequence: CASSSGVSTGELFF.

The CDR3 nucleotides are TGTGCCAGCAGCTTACAGGGCTACGAGCAGTACTTC. This translates into CASSLQGYEQYF. The chain employs TRBV11-2 and TRBJ2-7; maybe TRBD1 (5 bases). V lost 2 bases to trimming and J lost 3 bases, with 5 bases between them. Germline CDR1 SGHAT, CDR2 FQNNGV. CDR3 length equals 12 residues.

The genes are TRBV6-4 and TRBJ1-4, with D possibly being TRBD1 (5 bases). Trimming cost V 6 bases and J 8 bases, with 16 bases left between them. The CDR3 length is 14 residues. Germline V gene sequence: CDR1 MRHNA, CDR2 SNTAGT. In nucleotides, the CDR3 is TGTGCCAGCAGCACCTTCTGGGGGAGCGAAAAACTGTTTTTT. Protein product: CASSTFWGSEKLFF.